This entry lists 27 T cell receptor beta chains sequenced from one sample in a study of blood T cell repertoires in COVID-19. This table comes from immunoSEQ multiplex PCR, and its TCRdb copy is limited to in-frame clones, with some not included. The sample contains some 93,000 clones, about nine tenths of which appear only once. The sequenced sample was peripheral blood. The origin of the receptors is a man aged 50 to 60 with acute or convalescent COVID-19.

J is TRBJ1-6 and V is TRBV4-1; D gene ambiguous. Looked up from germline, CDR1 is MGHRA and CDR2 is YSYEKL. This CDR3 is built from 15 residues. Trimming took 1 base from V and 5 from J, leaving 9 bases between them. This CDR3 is CASSQVVTNNSPLHF. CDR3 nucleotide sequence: TGCGCCAGCAGCCAAGTGGTTACAAATAATTCACCCCTCCACTTT.

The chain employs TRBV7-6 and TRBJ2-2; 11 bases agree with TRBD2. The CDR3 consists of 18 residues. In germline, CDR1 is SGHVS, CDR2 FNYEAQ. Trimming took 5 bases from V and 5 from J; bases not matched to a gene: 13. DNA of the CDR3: TGTGCCAGCAGCGCGCCTCCGGGACTAGCGGTTCCAACCGGGGAGCTGTTTTTT. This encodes CASSAPPGLAVPTGELFF.

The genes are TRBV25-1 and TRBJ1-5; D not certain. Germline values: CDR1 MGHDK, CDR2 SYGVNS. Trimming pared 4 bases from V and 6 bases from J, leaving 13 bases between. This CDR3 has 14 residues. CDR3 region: CASSADGRGQPQHF. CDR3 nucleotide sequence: TGTGCCAGCAGTGCAGACGGCCGGGGTCAGCCCCAGCATTTT.

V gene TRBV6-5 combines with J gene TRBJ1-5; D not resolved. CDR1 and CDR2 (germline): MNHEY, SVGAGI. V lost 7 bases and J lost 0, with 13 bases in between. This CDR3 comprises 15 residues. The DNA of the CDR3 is TGTGCCAGCACTCGGGAGCAACGTAGCAATCAGCCCCAGCATTTT. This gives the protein CASTREQRSNQPQHF.

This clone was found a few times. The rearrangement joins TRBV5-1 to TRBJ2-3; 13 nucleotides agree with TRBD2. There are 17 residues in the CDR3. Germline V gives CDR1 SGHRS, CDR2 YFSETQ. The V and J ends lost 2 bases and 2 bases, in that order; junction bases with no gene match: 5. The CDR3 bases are TGCGCCAGCAGCTTAGGACTAGCGGGAGATAACACAGATACGCAGTATTTT. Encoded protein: CASSLGLAGDNTDTQYF.

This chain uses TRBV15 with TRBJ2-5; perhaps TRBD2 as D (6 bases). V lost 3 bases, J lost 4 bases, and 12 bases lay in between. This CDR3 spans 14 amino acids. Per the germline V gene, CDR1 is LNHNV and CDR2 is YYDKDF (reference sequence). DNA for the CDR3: TGTGCCACCAGCAGCCAGGGAGGATCAGAGACCCAGTACTTC. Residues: CATSSQGGSETQYF. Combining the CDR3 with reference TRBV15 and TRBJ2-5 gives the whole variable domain DAMVIQNPRYQVTQFGKPVTLSCSQTLNHNVMYWYQQKSSQAPKLLFHYYDKDFNNEADTPDNFQSRRPNTSFCFLDIRSPGLGDTAMYLCATSSQGGSETQYFGPGTRLLVL.

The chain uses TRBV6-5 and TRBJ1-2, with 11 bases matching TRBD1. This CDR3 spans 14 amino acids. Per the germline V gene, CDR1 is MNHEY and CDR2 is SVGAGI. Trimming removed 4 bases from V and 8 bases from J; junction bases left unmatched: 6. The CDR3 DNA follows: TGTGCCAGCAGTTTCACGGGACAGGGGGTAGGCTACACCTTC. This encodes CASSFTGQGVGYTF.

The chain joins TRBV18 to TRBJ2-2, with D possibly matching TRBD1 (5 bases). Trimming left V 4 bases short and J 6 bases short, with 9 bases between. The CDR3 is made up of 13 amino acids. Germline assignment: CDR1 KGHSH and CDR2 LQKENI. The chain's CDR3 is CASSLQGAGELFF. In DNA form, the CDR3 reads TGTGCCAGCTCACTTCAGGGCGCCGGGGAGCTGTTTTTT.

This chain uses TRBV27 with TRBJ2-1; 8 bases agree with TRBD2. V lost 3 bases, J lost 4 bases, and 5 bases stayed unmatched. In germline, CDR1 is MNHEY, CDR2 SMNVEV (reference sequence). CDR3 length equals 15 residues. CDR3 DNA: TGTGCCAGCAGTTTGTCCCAGCGGGGGTACAATGAGCAGTTCTTC. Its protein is CASSLSQRGYNEQFF.

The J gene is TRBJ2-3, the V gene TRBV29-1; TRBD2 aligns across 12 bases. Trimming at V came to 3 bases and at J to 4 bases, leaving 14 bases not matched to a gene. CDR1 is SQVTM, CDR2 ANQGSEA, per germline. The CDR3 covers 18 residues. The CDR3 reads CSVDHDLTSGSWADTQYF. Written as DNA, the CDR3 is TGCAGCGTTGACCACGACTTGACTAGCGGGAGTTGGGCAGATACGCAGTATTTT.

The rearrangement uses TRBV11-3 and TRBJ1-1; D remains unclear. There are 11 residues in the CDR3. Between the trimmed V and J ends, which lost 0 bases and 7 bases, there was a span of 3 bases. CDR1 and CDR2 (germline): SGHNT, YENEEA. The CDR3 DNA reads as TGTGCCAGCAGCTTAGACCGTGAAGCTTTCTTT. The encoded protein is CASSLDREAFF.

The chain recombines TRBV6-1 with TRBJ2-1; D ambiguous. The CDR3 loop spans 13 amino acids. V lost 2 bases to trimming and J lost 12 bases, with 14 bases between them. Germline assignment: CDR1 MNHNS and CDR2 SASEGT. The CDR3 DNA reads TGTGCCAGCAGTGAACTACTCCCCCTTTTGCAGTTCTTC. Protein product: CASSELLPLLQFF.

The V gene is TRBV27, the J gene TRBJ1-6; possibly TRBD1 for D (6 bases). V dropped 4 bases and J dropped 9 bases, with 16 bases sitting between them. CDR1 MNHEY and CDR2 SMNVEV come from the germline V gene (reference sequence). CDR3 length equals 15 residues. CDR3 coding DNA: TGTGCCAGCAGTTCTATGGCCACAGGGACTTCACCCCTCCACTTT. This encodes CASSSMATGTSPLHF.

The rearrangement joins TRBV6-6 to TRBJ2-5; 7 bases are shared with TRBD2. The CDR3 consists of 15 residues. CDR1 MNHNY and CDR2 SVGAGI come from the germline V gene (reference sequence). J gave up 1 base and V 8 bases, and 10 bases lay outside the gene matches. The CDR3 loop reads CASGWGGTGQETQYF. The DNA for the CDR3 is TGTGCCAGCGGATGGGGGGGAACTGGCCAAGAGACCCAGTACTTC.

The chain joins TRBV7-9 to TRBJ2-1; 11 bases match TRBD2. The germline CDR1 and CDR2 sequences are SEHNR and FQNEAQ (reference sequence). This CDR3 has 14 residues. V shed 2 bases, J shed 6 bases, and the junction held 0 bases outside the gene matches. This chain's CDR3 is CASSLLAGGNEQFF. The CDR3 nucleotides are TGTGCCAGCAGCTTACTAGCGGGGGGCAATGAGCAGTTCTTC.

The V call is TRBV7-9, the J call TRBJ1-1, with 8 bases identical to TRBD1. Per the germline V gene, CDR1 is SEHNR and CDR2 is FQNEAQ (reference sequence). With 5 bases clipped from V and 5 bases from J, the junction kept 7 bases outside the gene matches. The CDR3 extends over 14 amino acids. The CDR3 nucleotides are TGTGCCAGCAGCCTCTCAGGGGGCAGGACTGAAGCTTTCTTT. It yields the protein CASSLSGGRTEAFF.

The CDR3 DNA reads as TGTGCCAGCTCCTCAATGGGCCGTAACGACGAGCAGTTCTTC. This gives the protein CASSSMGRNDEQFF. The chain joins TRBV4-2 to TRBJ2-1; D is unresolved. Trimming shortened V by 8 bases and J by 10 bases, and 21 bases separated the two germline ends. CDR1 is LGHNA and CDR2 is YNFKEQ in the germline V gene. This CDR3 is 14 amino acids long.

The CDR3 loop reads CASSEYRGANEKLFF. CDR3 nucleotides: TGTGCCAGCAGTGAATACAGGGGGGCTAATGAAAAACTGTTTTTT. The chain is built from TRBV25-1 and TRBJ1-4, with TRBD1 matching over 7 bases. Germline CDR1 reads MGHDK; CDR2 reads SYGVNS. V shed 0 bases and J 3 bases; nucleotides not matched to a gene: 1. CDR3 size: 15 residues.

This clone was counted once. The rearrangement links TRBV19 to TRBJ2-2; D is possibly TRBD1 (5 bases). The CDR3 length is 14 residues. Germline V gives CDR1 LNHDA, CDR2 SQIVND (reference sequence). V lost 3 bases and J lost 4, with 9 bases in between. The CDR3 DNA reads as TGTGCCAGTAGTATTCATCAGGGCACCGGGGAGCTGTTTTTT. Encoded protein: CASSIHQGTGELFF.

CDR3 coding DNA: TGCGCCAGCAGCCAAGATACACCGTGGGAGCAGTACTTC. It translates to CASSQDTPWEQYF. The chain carries TRBV4-1 and TRBJ2-7, with D uncertain. Germline loops: CDR1 MGHRA, CDR2 YSYEKL. Trimming shortened V by 0 bases and J by 7 bases, and 10 bases separated the two germline ends. This CDR3 comprises 13 residues.

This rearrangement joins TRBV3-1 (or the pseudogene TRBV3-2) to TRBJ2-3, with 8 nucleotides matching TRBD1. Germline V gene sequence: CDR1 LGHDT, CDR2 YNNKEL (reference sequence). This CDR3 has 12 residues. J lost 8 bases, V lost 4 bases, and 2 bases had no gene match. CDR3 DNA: TGTGCCAGCAGCCCAGACAGGGGTACGCAGTATTTT. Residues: CASSPDRGTQYF.

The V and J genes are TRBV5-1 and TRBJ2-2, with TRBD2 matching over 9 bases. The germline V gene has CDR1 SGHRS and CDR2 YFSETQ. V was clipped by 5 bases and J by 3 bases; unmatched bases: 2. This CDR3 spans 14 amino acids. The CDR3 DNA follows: TGCGCCAGCAGACTAGCGGGTCACACCGGGGAGCTGTTTTTT. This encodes CASRLAGHTGELFF.

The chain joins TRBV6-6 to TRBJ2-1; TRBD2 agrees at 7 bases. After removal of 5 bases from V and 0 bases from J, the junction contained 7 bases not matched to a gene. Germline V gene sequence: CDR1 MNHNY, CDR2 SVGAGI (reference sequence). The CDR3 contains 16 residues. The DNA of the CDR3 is TGTGCCAGCAGTCCGGGTAGCGGGCCCTCCTACAATGAGCAGTTCTTC. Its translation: CASSPGSGPSYNEQFF.

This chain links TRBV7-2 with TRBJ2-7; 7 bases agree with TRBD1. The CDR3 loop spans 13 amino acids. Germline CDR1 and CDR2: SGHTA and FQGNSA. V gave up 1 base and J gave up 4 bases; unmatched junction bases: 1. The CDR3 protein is CASSLDRGYEQYF. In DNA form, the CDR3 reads TGTGCCAGCAGCTTAGACAGGGGATACGAGCAGTACTTC. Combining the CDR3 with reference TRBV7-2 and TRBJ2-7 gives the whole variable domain GAGVSQSPSNKVTEKGKDVELRCDPISGHTALYWYRQSLGQGLEFLIYFQGNSAPDKSGLPSDRFSAERTGGSVSTLTIQRTQQEDSAVYLCASSLDRGYEQYFGPGTRLTVT.

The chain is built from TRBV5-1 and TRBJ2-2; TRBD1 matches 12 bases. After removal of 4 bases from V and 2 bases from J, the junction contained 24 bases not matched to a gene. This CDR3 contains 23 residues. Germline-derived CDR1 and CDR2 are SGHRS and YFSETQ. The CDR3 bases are TGCGCCAGCAGCCCGAACCGGGACAGGGGGCGAGGAGGGGCAAAGGGAAACACCGGGGAGCTGTTTTTT. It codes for CASSPNRDRGRGGAKGNTGELFF.

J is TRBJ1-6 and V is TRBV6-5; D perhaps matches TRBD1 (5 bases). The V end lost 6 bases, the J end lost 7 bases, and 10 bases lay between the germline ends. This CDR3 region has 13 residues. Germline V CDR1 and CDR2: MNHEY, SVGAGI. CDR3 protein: CASRLTENSPLHF. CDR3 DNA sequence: TGTGCCAGCAGGTTGACAGAAAATTCACCCCTCCACTTT.

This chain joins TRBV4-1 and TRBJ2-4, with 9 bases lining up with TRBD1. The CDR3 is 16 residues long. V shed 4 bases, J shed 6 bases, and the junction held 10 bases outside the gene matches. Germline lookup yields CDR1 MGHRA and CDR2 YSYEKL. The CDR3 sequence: CASSPYTGGRGNIQYF. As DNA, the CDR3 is TGCGCCAGCAGCCCTTACACAGGGGGCCGGGGAAACATTCAGTACTTC.